The next 24 T cell receptor beta chains were all read from a single sample in a study of response to subunit inactivated influenza vaccine. TCRdb processed the RT-PCR reads anew with MiXCR; each CDR3 protein has one entry. Altogether roughly 570,000 distinct CDR3 sequences are present, approximately 15% being singletons, with the ten largest covering 11%. Sample: PBMCs from blood, taken approximately 13 days after vaccination. The receptor set was obtained from a man aged 45-60 years who received an inactivated influenza vaccine.

In its sample, this clonotype was seen many times. The chain employs TRBV6-1 and TRBJ1-4; 8 bases fit TRBD1. Trimming removed 6 bases from V and 2 bases from J; junction bases left unmatched: 2. This CDR3 comprises 14 residues. Germline V gene data show CDR1 as MNHNS and CDR2 as SASEGT. Here the CDR3 reads CASRRQGTNEKLFF. DNA of the CDR3: TGTGCCAGCAGGCGACAGGGGACTAATGAAAAACTGTTTTTT.

This clonotype was seen repeatedly, ten times or more. The germline gene is not matched at one end of the junction; a read error may be the cause. The genes are TRBV5-1 and TRBJ2-3; the match to TRBD2 covers 11 bases. The CDR3 totals 15 residues. Per the germline V gene, CDR1 is SGHRS and CDR2 is YFSETQ. CDR3 sequence (DNA): TGTGCCAGCAGCTGGACTAGCGGGAGCACAGATACGCAGTATTTT. It encodes CASSWTSGSTDTQYF.

The chain employs TRBV24-1 and TRBJ2-7; D gene ambiguous. CDR1 and CDR2 from the germline V gene are KGHDR and SFDVKD. This CDR3 spans 9 amino acids. Trimming cost V 5 bases and J 10 bases, with 5 bases left between them. The CDR3 loop reads CATSGSQYF. CDR3 bases: TGTGCCACCAGTGGAAGTCAGTACTTC.

This clonotype occurred a few times. The chain carries TRBV20-1 and TRBJ2-7; 8 bases line up with TRBD2. Germline V gene sequence: CDR1 DFQATT, CDR2 SNEGSKA (reference sequence). This CDR3 is 16 amino acids long. V was clipped by 0 bases and J by 3 bases; unmatched bases: 10. This CDR3 is CSARDSYSGGLYEQYF. For the CDR3, the DNA is TGCAGTGCTAGAGATTCCTATTCGGGAGGGCTCTACGAGCAGTACTTC.

The chain joins TRBV5-1 to TRBJ1-1; D is unresolved. Germline V gives CDR1 SGHRS, CDR2 YFSETQ. The CDR3 has 13 amino acids. Trimming took 4 bases from V and 3 from J, leaving 10 bases between them. CDR3 bases: TGCGCCAGCAGCCCGGACGGCTACACTGAAGCTTTCTTT. As protein: CASSPDGYTEAFF.

This chain joins TRBV7-6 and TRBJ1-1; D may be TRBD1 (6 bases). V lost 3 bases to trimming and J lost 3 bases, with 17 bases between them. The CDR3 is 16 residues long. Germline values: CDR1 SGHVS, CDR2 FNYEAQ. The CDR3 region is CASSLGHAYGDTEAFF. The DNA of the CDR3 is TGTGCCAGCAGCTTGGGACACGCTTATGGGGACACTGAAGCTTTCTTT.

The sample holds a few counts of this clonotype. CDR3 amino acids: CASSQGQGFYEQYF. The CDR3 DNA is TGTGCCAGCAGCCAAGGCCAGGGCTTCTACGAGCAGTACTTC. V and J are TRBV4-2 and TRBJ2-7; maybe TRBD1 (5 bases). Trimming stripped 1 base from V and 3 bases from J, with 10 bases between. The CDR3 has 14 amino acids. CDR1 is LGHNA, CDR2 YNFKEQ, per germline.

A few counts support this clonotype. The chain is built from TRBV9 and TRBJ1-2; 7 bases map to TRBD1. V dropped 0 bases and J dropped 2; count of bases not matched to a gene: 1. CDR1 and CDR2 (germline): SGDLS, YYNGEE. The CDR3 is 14 residues long. CDR3 sequence: CASSVGGQNYGYTF. The CDR3 DNA is TGTGCCAGCAGCGTAGGGGGACAGAACTATGGCTACACCTTC.

The chain recombines TRBV18 with TRBJ2-5; tentatively, D is TRBD2 (5 bases). This CDR3 spans 16 amino acids. The V gene's germline CDR1 is KGHSH and CDR2 LQKENI. With 0 bases removed from V and 5 bases from J, the gap between germline ends came to 16 bases. CDR3 DNA: TGTGCCAGCTCACCACCTTGGACGGGAATGGGGGAGACCCAGTACTTC. Translation: CASSPPWTGMGETQYF.

The rearrangement uses TRBV11-2 and TRBJ1-2, with D unresolved. The germline V gene has CDR1 SGHAT and CDR2 FQNNGV. The CDR3 totals 15 residues. V lost 1 base and J lost 8, with 17 bases in between. The CDR3 nucleotides read TGTGCCAGCAGCTTAGGTGGCGCAGGAGCGTGGGGCTACACCTTC. This translates into CASSLGGAGAWGYTF.

The chain couples TRBV28 to TRBJ1-2; 10 positions match TRBD1. This CDR3 region has 14 residues. In germline, CDR1 is MDHEN, CDR2 SYDVKM. V lost 6 bases, J lost 4 bases, and 5 bases stayed unmatched. As DNA, the CDR3 is TGTGCCAGCAGAAGACAGGGGGCGGGCTATGGCTACACCTTC. Translation: CASRRQGAGYGYTF.

This clonotype has a handful of counts. This sequence joins TRBV7-2 and TRBJ1-5; possible D gene TRBD1, 6 bases. The CDR3 length is 14 residues. V lost 5 bases and J lost 3, with 11 bases in between. In germline, CDR1 is SGHTA, CDR2 FQGNSA. The DNA of the CDR3 is TGTGCCAGCAGCACCGGGACAAACAATCAGCCCCAGCATTTT. This sequence encodes CASSTGTNNQPQHF.

This clonotype was found a few times. The chain links TRBV20-1 to TRBJ1-2; D unclear. The CDR3 has 13 amino acids. Germline lookup yields CDR1 DFQATT and CDR2 SNEGSKA (reference sequence). The germline V and J ends were trimmed by 6 bases and 4 bases, with 15 bases remaining between them. The DNA for the CDR3 is TGCAGTGCCGTTGCTGGCAGAGCCTATGGCTACACCTTC. Its translation is CSAVAGRAYGYTF.

Many counts were recorded for this clonotype. The V gene is TRBV12-3 or TRBV12-4, the J gene TRBJ1-5; D is uncertain. V was clipped by 4 bases and J by 6 bases, with 4 bases between them. The CDR3 runs to 11 residues. The CDR3: CASSSGQPQHF. The DNA for the CDR3 is TGTGCCAGCAGTTCAGGTCAGCCCCAGCATTTT.

This clonotype was observed a few times. This chain connects TRBV13 to TRBJ2-7, with D possibly matching TRBD2 (5 bases). Trimming left V 5 bases short and J 6 bases short, with 41 bases between. The germline V gene has CDR1 PRHDT and CDR2 FYEKMQ (reference sequence). This CDR3 has 22 amino acids. CDR3 sequence: CASSPVPRVKSFLGIEVGEQYF. In DNA form, the CDR3 reads TGTGCCAGCAGCCCCGTTCCGCGGGTGAAAAGCTTTCTCGGGATAGAGGTGGGCGAGCAGTACTTC.

This chain uses TRBV7-9 with TRBJ2-5; a possible D gene is TRBD2 (6 bases). V was clipped by 1 base and J by 5 bases, with 14 bases between them. CDR1 and CDR2 (germline): SEHNR, FQNEAQ (reference sequence). CDR3 length: 15 amino acids. CDR3 DNA sequence: TGTGCCAGCAGCTTAGGTGGACTATTAGTCGAGACCCAGTACTTC. Its translation is CASSLGGLLVETQYF. Variable domain in full (rest from reference TRBV7-9 and TRBJ2-5): DTGVSQNPRHKITKRGQNVTFRCDPISEHNRLYWYRQTLGQGPEFLTYFQNEAQLEKSRLLSDRFSAERPKGSFSTLEIQRTEQGDSAMYLCASSLGGLLVETQYFGPGTRLLVL.

This sequence joins TRBV30 and TRBJ2-7; D assignment may be TRBD1 or TRBD2 (5 bases each). The CDR3 runs 15 residues. Trimming pared 1 base from V and 2 bases from J, leaving 15 bases between. Per germline, CDR1 GTSNPN and CDR2 SVGIG (reference sequence). The CDR3: CAWSGGLRDPYEQYF. CDR3 coding DNA: TGTGCCTGGAGTGGGGGCCTACGGGACCCCTACGAGCAGTACTTC. The variable domain in full, completed from reference TRBV30 and TRBJ2-7, reads SQTIHQWPATLVQPVGSPLSLECTVEGTSNPNLYWYRQAAGRGLQLLFYSVGIGQISSEVPQNLSASRPQDRQFILSSKKLLLSDSGFYLCAWSGGLRDPYEQYFGPGTRLTVT.

The table lists this clonotype with a few counts. The J gene is TRBJ2-6, the V gene TRBV7-6; TRBD1 aligns across 7 bases. The CDR3 totals 16 residues. The germline V gene has CDR1 SGHVS and CDR2 FNYEAQ. J was trimmed by 2 bases and V by 5 bases; bases with no gene match: 6. The chain's CDR3 is CASSPRTGAGANVLTF. DNA of the CDR3: TGTGCCAGCAGCCCAAGGACAGGCGCTGGGGCCAACGTCCTGACTTTC.

This clonotype was counted a few times. This CDR3 reads CASSLGGHGELFF. The CDR3 DNA reads as TGCGCCAGCAGCCTAGGGGGTCACGGGGAGCTGTTTTTT. This chain connects TRBV5-1 to TRBJ2-2, with D possibly TRBD1 on 6 matching bases. V was clipped by 4 bases and J by 7 bases, with 11 bases between them. In germline, CDR1 is SGHRS, CDR2 YFSETQ. This CDR3 comprises 13 residues.

V usage is TRBV7-3 and J usage is TRBJ2-5; D perhaps matches TRBD2 (6 bases). Germline loops: CDR1 SGHTA, CDR2 FQGTGA. This CDR3 is built from 15 residues. Trimming took 6 bases from V and 4 from J, leaving 18 bases between them. The CDR3 nucleotides are TGTGCCAGCAGTTCGACCGGGAGTGTGGGAGAGACCCAGTACTTC. This translates into CASSSTGSVGETQYF.

This clonotype has more than one count but fewer than ten. The chain links TRBV12-3 or TRBV12-4 to TRBJ2-4, with 10 bases matching TRBD1. V shed 3 bases, J shed 8 bases, and the junction held 4 bases outside the gene matches. This CDR3 is built from 14 residues. CDR3 sequence (DNA): TGTGCCAGCAGTTTTGGGGACAGGGGTTACATTCAGTACTTC. It codes for CASSFGDRGYIQYF.

This clonotype was recorded a few times. The chain recombines TRBV6-2 or TRBV6-3 with TRBJ2-1; 7 bases match TRBD1. V was pared by 2 bases and J by 9 bases, with 16 bases of the junction left unmatched. In germline, CDR1 is MNHEY, CDR2 SVGEGT. The CDR3 contains 17 residues. CDR3 amino acids: CASSYPRTGENPTEQFF. In nucleotides, the CDR3 is TGTGCCAGCAGTTACCCCAGGACAGGAGAAAATCCCACTGAGCAGTTCTTC.

This clonotype was seen a few times. This chain connects TRBV12-3 or TRBV12-4 to TRBJ1-1; D remains ambiguous. Trimming took off 0 bases at V and 4 bases at J, with 6 bases between the two ends. This CDR3 spans 13 amino acids. CDR3 sequence (DNA): TGTGCCAGCAGTTTAGCTCGAAGCACTGAAGCTTTCTTT. Translation: CASSLARSTEAFF.

This clonotype turned up a few times. In DNA, the CDR3 is TGTGCCACCGGAAGGACCGGGGAGCTGTTTTTT. Residues: CATGRTGELFF. The V and J genes are TRBV15 and TRBJ2-2; no definite D call. Germline CDR1 LNHNV, CDR2 YYDKDF (reference sequence). Trimming cost V 8 bases and J 5 bases, with 6 bases left between them. This CDR3 spans 11 amino acids.